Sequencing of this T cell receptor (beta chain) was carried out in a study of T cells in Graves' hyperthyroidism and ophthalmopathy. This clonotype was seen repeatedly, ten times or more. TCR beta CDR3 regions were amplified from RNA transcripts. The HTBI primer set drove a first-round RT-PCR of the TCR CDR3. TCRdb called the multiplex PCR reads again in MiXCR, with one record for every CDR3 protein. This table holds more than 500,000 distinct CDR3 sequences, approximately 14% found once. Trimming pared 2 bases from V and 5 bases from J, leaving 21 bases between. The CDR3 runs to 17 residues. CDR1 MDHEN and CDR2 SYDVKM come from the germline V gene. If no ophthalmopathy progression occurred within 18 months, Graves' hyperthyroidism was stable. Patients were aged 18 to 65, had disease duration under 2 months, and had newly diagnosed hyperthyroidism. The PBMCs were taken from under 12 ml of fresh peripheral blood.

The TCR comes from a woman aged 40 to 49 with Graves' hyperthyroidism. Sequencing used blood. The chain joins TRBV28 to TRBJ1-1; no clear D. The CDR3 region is CASSLGVQYPGGTEAFF. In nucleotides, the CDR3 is TGTGCCAGCAGTTTAGGGGTTCAATACCCCGGCGGTACTGAAGCTTTCTTT.